Shown below are 5 T cell receptor beta chains from a single sample sequenced in a study of blood T cell repertoires in COVID-19. Produced via immunoSEQ multiplex PCR; TCRdb's table is partial and in-frame only. This table holds more than 200,000 clones, over 70% found once. The sample taken for sequencing was PBMCs or T cells enriched from blood (not recorded which). The receptor source for this set is a woman aged 30 to 39 who had been exposed to COVID-19.

The genes are TRBV10-2 and TRBJ2-1; TRBD2 might be the D (5 bases). The CDR3 has 16 residues. Germline V gene sequence: CDR1 WSHSY, CDR2 SAAADI. Deletions cut 2 bases from V and 2 bases from J, with 13 bases between. The CDR3 sequence: CASSEKVAPPYNEQFF. The CDR3 nucleotides are TGCGCCAGCAGTGAGAAAGTAGCGCCTCCCTACAATGAGCAGTTCTTC.

The chain couples TRBV10-3 to TRBJ2-7, with 7 bases lining up with TRBD1. Germline CDR1 ENHRY, CDR2 SYGVKD. V lost 6 bases and J lost 4; bases outside the gene matches: 12. The CDR3 is 15 amino acids. CDR3 residues: CAISRTGPPSYEQYF. For the CDR3, the DNA is TGTGCCATCAGCCGGACAGGTCCCCCCTCTTACGAGCAGTACTTC.

The chain is built from TRBV12-3 or TRBV12-4 and TRBJ1-1; the match to TRBD1 covers 7 bases. The CDR3 runs 11 residues. J lost 11 bases, V lost 5 bases, and 5 bases had no gene match. CDR3 sequence reads: CASSITGVAFF. For the CDR3, the DNA is TGTGCCAGCAGTATTACAGGGGTTGCTTTCTTT.

V usage is TRBV5-1 and J usage is TRBJ2-2; 12 nucleotides line up with TRBD2. Germline V gives CDR1 SGHRS, CDR2 YFSETQ. This CDR3 comprises 16 residues. After removal of 3 bases from V and 5 bases from J, the junction contained 5 bases not matched to a gene. In DNA form, the CDR3 reads TGCGCCAGCAGCTGGACTAGCGGGATGGATACCGGGGAGCTGTTTTTT. It yields the protein CASSWTSGMDTGELFF.

The chain joins TRBV18 to TRBJ2-1, with TRBD1 matching over 10 bases. J gave up 7 bases and V 3 bases, and 9 bases lay outside the gene matches. Per the germline V gene, CDR1 is KGHSH and CDR2 is LQKENI. CDR3 length: 16 amino acids. CDR3 residues: CASSPRQGAQGNEQFF. Here the CDR3 DNA reads TGTGCCAGCTCACCCCGACAGGGGGCGCAGGGGAATGAGCAGTTCTTC.